This TCR beta chain appears in the sequencing data of a study of human T cells and chemical hapten exposure. Points on this clonotype: Its antigen is currently unknown.

TCRdb re-derived calls from the RACE reads in MiXCR, one entry per CDR3 protein. The repertoire holds approximately 96,000 distinct CDR3 sequences, with roughly a tenth as singletons. Time point: patch test 2, 6 weeks after DPC sensitization. The treatment: therapeutic diphenylcyclopropenone sensitization with weekly scalp DPC. Study-level points and caveats: No alteration of TCRs above 1 in 1000 frequency was seen with DPC sensitization.

This CDR3 region has 13 residues. Germline V gene sequence: CDR1 SGDLS, CDR2 YYNGEE. V was cut by 2 bases and J by 7 bases, with 10 bases left in between. The origin of this receptor is a woman aged 40 to 50 with alopecia areata. Some clones in this sample may be carry-over from other donors' samples. V is TRBV9 and J is TRBJ2-1; no clear D. Sequenced material: whole blood, taken in connection with sensitization to the hapten diphenylcyclopropenone (DPC). The CDR3 sequence is CASSVGLLNEQFF. For the CDR3, the DNA is TGTGCCAGCAGCGTGGGTCTTTTGAATGAGCAGTTCTTC.